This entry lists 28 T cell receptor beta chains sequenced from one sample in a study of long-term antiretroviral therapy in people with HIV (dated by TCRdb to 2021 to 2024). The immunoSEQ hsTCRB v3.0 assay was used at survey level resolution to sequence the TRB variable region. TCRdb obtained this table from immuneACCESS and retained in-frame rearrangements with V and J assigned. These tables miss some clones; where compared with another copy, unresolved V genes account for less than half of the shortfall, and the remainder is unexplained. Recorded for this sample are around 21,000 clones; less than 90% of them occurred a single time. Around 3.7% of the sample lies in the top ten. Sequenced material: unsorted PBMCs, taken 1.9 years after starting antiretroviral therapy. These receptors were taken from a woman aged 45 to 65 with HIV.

The CDR3 reads CASSRVTGETQYF. DNA of the CDR3: TGTGCCAGTAGTCGGGTCACAGGAGAGACCCAGTACTTC. The chain couples TRBV19 to TRBJ2-5, with D possibly matching TRBD1 (5 bases). The V gene's germline CDR1 is LNHDA and CDR2 SQIVND (reference sequence). The CDR3 is 13 residues long. Trimming took off 5 bases at V and 4 bases at J, with 11 bases between the two ends.

This CDR3 is CASSPSGGVVGETQYF. The DNA of the CDR3 is TGTGCCAGCAGCCCTAGCGGTGGGGTGGTCGGAGAGACCCAGTACTTC. The chain is built from TRBV5-4 and TRBJ2-5; 7 bases are a match to TRBD2. Germline V gene sequence: CDR1 SGHNT, CDR2 YYREEE (reference sequence). V dropped 4 bases and J dropped 4; count of bases not matched to a gene: 13. The CDR3 is 16 residues long.

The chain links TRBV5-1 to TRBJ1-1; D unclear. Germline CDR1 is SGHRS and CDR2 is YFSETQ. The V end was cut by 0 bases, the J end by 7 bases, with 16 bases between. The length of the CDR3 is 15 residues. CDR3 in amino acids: CASSLAKGPLSEAFF. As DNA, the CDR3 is TGCGCCAGCAGCTTGGCGAAGGGTCCTCTAAGTGAAGCTTTCTTT. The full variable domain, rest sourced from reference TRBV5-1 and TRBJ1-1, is KAGVTQTPRYLIKTRGQQVTLSCSPISGHRSVSWYQQTPGQGLQFLFEYFSETQRNKGNFPGRFSGRQFSNSRSEMNVSTLELGDSALYLCASSLAKGPLSEAFFGQGTRLTVV.

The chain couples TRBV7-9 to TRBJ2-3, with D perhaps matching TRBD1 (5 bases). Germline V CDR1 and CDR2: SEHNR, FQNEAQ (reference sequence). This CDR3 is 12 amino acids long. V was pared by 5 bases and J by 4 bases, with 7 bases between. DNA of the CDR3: TGTGCCAGCAGCCCAGGGTCAGATACGCAGTATTTT. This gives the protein CASSPGSDTQYF. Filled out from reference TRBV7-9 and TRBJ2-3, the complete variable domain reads DTGVSQNPRHKITKRGQNVTFRCDPISEHNRLYWYRQTLGQGPEFLTYFQNEAQLEKSRLLSDRFSAERPKGSFSTLEIQRTEQGDSAMYLCASSPGSDTQYFGPGTRLTVL.

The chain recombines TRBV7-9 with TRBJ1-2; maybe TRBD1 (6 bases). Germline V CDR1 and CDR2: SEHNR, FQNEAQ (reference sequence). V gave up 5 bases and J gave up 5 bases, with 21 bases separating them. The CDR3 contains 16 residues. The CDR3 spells CASSPTPTGPLYGYTF. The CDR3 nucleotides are TGTGCCAGCAGCCCCACCCCGACAGGCCCCCTTTATGGCTACACCTTC.

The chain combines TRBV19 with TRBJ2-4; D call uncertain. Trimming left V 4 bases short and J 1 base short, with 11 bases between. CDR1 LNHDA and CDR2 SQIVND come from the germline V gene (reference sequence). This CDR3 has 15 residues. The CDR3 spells CASSTNTMAKNIQYF. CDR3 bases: TGTGCCAGTAGTACCAATACAATGGCCAAAAACATTCAGTACTTC.

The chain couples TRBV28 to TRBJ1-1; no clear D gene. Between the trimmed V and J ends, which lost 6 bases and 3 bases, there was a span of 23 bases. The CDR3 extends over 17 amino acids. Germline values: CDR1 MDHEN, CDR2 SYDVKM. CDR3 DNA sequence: TGTGCCAGCAGGGTCCCTTACGGGGAGGCGGGTTACACTGAAGCTTTCTTT. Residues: CASRVPYGEAGYTEAFF.

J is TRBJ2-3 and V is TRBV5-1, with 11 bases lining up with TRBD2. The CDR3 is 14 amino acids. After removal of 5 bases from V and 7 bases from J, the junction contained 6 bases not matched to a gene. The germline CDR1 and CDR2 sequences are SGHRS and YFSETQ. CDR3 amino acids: CASRETSGDNTQYF. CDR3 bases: TGCGCCAGCAGGGAGACTAGCGGGGACAATACGCAGTATTTT.

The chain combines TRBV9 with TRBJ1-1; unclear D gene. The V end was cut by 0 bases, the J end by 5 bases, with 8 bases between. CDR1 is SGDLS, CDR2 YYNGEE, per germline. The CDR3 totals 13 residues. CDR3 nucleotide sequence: TGTGCCAGCAGCGTAGGGGGAAGGACTGAAGCTTTCTTT. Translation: CASSVGGRTEAFF.

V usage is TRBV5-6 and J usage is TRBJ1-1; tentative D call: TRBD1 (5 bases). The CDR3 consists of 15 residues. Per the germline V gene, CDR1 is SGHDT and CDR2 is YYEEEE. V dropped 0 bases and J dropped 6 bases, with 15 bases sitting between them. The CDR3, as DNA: TGTGCCAGCAGCTTGGGTACGGGGGGGTTTGCTGAAGCTTTCTTT. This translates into CASSLGTGGFAEAFF.

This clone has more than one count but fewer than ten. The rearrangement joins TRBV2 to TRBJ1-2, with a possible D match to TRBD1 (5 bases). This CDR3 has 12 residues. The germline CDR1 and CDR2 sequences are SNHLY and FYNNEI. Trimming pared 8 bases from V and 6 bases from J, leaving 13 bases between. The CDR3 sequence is CASSRQNDGYTF. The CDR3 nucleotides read TGTGCCAGCTCCCGACAGAACGATGGCTACACCTTC. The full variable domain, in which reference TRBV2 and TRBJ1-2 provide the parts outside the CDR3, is EPEVTQTPSHQVTQMGQEVILRCVPISNHLYFYWYRQILGQKVEFLVSFYNNEISEKSEIFDDQFSVERPDGSNFTLKIRSTKLEDSAMYFCASSRQNDGYTFGSGTRLTVV.

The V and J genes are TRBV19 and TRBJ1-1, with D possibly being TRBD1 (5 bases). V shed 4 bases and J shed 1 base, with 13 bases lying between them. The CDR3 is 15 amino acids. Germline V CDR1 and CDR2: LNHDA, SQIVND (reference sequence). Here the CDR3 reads CASSTWDSKNTEAFF. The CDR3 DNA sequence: TGTGCCAGTAGTACCTGGGACTCCAAGAACACTGAAGCTTTCTTT.

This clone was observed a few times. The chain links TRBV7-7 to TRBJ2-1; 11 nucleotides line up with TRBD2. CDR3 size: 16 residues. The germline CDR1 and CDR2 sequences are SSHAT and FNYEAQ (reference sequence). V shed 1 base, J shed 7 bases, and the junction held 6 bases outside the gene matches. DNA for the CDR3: TGTGCCAGCAGCTTAGGGGGACTAGCGGCAATTAATGAGCAGTTCTTC. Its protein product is CASSLGGLAAINEQFF.

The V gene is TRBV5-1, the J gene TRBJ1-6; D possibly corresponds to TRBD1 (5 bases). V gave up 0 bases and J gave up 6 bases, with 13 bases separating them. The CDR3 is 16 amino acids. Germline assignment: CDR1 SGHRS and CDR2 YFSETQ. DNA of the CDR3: TGCGCCAGCAGCTTGGCCTCCGGGGCAGGTAATTCACCCCTCCACTTT. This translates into CASSLASGAGNSPLHF. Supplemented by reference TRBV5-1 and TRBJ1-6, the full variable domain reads KAGVTQTPRYLIKTRGQQVTLSCSPISGHRSVSWYQQTPGQGLQFLFEYFSETQRNKGNFPGRFSGRQFSNSRSEMNVSTLELGDSALYLCASSLASGAGNSPLHFGNGTRLTVT.

The CDR3 DNA sequence: TGTGCCAGCAGTGAGTGGACAGGGGGTTTCCAAGAGACCCAGTACTTC. It translates to CASSEWTGGFQETQYF. This chain connects TRBV6-1 to TRBJ2-5; 10 bases line up with TRBD1. Germline values: CDR1 MNHNS, CDR2 SASEGT. The CDR3 runs to 16 residues. The V segment lost 3 bases and the J segment 1 base; nucleotides outside the gene matches: 5.

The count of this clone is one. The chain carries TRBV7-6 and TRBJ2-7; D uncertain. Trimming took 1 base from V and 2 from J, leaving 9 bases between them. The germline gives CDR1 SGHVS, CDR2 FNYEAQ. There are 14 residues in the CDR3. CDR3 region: CASSLGAGPYEQYF. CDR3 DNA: TGTGCCAGCAGCTTAGGGGCAGGTCCCTACGAGCAGTACTTC. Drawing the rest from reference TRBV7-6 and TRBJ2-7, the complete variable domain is GAGVSQSPRYKVTKRGQDVALRCDPISGHVSLYWYRQALGQGPEFLTYFNYEAQQDKSGLPNDRFSAERPEGSISTLTIQRTEQRDSAMYRCASSLGAGPYEQYFGPGTRLTVT.

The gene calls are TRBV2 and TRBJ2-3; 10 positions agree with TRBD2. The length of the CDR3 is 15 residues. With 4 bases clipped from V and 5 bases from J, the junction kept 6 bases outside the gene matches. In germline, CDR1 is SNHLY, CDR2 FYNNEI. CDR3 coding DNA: TGTGCCAGCAGTGTTAGCGGGGGGATGATAGATACGCAGTATTTT. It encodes CASSVSGGMIDTQYF.

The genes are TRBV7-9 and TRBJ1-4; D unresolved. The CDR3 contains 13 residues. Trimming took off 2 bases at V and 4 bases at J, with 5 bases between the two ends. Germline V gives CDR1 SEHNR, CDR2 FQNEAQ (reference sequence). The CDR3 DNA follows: TGTGCCAGCAGCTTATGGCTTAATGAAAAACTGTTTTTT. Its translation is CASSLWLNEKLFF.

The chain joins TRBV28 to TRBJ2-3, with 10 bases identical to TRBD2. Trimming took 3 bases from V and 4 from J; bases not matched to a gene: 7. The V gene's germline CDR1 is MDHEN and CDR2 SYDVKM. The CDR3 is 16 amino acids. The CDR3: CASSFPAGGLPDTQYF. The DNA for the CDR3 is TGTGCCAGCAGTTTCCCAGCGGGGGGGCTTCCAGATACGCAGTATTTT.

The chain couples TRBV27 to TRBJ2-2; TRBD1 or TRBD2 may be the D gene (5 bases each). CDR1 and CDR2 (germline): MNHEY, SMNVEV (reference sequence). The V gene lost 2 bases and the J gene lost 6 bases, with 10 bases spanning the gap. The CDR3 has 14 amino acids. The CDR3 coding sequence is TGTGCCAGCAGTTTAGGGGGAGAGGCCGGGGAGCTGTTTTTT. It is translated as CASSLGGEAGELFF.

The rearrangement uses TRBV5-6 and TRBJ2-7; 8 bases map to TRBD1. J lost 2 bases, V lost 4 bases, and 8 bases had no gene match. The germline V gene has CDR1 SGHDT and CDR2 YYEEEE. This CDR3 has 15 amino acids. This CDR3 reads CASSVDRDTPYEQYF. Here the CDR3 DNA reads TGTGCCAGCAGCGTGGACAGGGACACTCCCTACGAGCAGTACTTC.

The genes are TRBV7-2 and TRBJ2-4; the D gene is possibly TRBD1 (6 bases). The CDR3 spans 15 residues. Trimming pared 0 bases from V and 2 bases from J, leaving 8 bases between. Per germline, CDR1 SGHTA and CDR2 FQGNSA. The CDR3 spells CASSLAGASKNIQYF. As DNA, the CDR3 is TGTGCCAGCAGCTTAGCGGGGGCGTCCAAAAACATTCAGTACTTC.

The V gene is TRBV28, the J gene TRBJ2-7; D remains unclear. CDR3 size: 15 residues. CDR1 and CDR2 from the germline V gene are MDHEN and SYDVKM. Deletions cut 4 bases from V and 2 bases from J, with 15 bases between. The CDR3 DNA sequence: TGTGCCAGCAGTTCGACCCGGCCAAACCCCTACGAGCAGTACTTC. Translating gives CASSSTRPNPYEQYF. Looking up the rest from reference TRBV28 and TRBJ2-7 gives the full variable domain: DVKVTQSSRYLVKRTGEKVFLECVQDMDHENMFWYRQDPGLGLRLIYFSYDVKMKEKGDIPEGYSVSREKKERFSLILESASTNQTSMYLCASSSTRPNPYEQYFGPGTRLTVT.

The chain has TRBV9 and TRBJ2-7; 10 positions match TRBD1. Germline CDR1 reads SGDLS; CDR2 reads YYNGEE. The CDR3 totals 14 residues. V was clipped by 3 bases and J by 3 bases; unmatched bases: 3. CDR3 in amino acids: CASSDRDRGYEQYF. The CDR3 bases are TGTGCCAGCAGCGACCGGGACAGGGGCTACGAGCAGTACTTC.

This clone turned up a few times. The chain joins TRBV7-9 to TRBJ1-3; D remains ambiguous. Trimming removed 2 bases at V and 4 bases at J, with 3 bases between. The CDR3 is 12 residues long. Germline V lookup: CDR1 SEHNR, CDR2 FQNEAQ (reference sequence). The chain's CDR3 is CASSLLGNTIYF. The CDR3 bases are TGTGCCAGCAGCTTATTAGGAAACACCATATATTTT.

CDR3 coding DNA: TGTGCCGTATACGGAGGAGCGGGGGTAGGGGAGCAGTTCTTC. This gives the protein CAVYGGAGVGEQFF. The genes are TRBV10-3 and TRBJ2-1, with 8 nucleotides matching TRBD2. V shed 11 bases, J shed 10 bases, and the junction held 16 bases outside the gene matches. CDR3 length: 14 amino acids. CDR1 is ENHRY, CDR2 SYGVKD, per germline.

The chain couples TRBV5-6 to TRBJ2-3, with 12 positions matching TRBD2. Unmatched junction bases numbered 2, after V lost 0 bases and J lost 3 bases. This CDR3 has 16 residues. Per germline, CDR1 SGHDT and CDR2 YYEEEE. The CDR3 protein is CASSLVLAGGTDTQYF. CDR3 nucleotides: TGTGCCAGCAGCTTGGTGCTAGCGGGGGGGACAGATACGCAGTATTTT.

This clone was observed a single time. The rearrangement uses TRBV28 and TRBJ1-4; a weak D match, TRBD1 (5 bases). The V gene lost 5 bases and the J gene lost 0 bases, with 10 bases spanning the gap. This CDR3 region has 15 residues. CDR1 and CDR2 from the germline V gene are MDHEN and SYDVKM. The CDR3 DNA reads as TGTGCCAGCAGTCCACAAGGGGCAACTAATGAAAAACTGTTTTTT. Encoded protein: CASSPQGATNEKLFF.